These 26 T cell receptor beta chains were sequenced from one sample in a study of blood T cell repertoires in COVID-19. Sequencing used immunoSEQ multiplex PCR; TCRdb keeps in-frame clones, though not all of them. Seen here are about 250,000 clones, 65% to 90% observed once, and the top ten hold about 9.3%. The sequenced sample consisted of PBMCs or T cells enriched from blood (not recorded which). The receptors stem from a woman aged 45 to 65 with acute COVID-19.

This clone was observed a few times. This rearrangement joins TRBV5-1 to TRBJ2-1, with D perhaps TRBD1 (6 bases). V lost 2 bases, J lost 6 bases, and 18 bases lay in between. The CDR3 sequence is 16 residues long. Germline V CDR1 and CDR2: SGHRS, YFSETQ. This CDR3 reads CASSFTTGLGRNEQFF. For the CDR3, the DNA is TGCGCCAGCAGCTTTACGACAGGCTTAGGACGCAATGAGCAGTTCTTC.

This clone was seen more than once but under ten times. J is TRBJ2-7 and V is TRBV9; 14 bases line up with TRBD2. This CDR3 comprises 18 residues. Losses at the gene ends were 4 bases for V and 4 bases for J; bases not matched to a gene: 13. Germline lookup yields CDR1 SGDLS and CDR2 YYNGEE. The CDR3 nucleotides read TGTGCCAGCAGCCCCTGGACTAGCGGGGGGCCCATAACTTACGAGCAGTACTTC. Protein sequence: CASSPWTSGGPITYEQYF.

In the case of this clone: The same CDR3 arises from other DNA sequences in this sample as well. The chain joins TRBV11-3 to TRBJ2-7, with D maybe TRBD2 (6 bases). CDR1 and CDR2 (germline): SGHNT, YENEEA. Trimming took off 5 bases at V and 5 bases at J, with 13 bases between the two ends. This CDR3 contains 13 residues. The CDR3 is CASSPGLRDEQYF. CDR3 DNA sequence: TGTGCCAGCAGCCCAGGACTACGGGACGAGCAGTACTTC.

The chain has TRBV6-5 and TRBJ1-3; D is perhaps TRBD1 (5 bases). The CDR3 length is 14 residues. The germline gives CDR1 MNHEY, CDR2 SVGAGI. The V end was cut by 2 bases, the J end by 7 bases, with 12 bases between. CDR3 loop: CASSYGAWPNTIYF. DNA for the CDR3: TGTGCCAGCAGTTACGGGGCCTGGCCCAACACCATATATTTT.

This clone has a handful of counts. This chain connects TRBV5-1 to TRBJ2-7, with 9 nucleotides matching TRBD2. CDR1 SGHRS and CDR2 YFSETQ come from the germline V gene. The V segment lost 0 bases and the J segment 4 bases; nucleotides outside the gene matches: 5. This CDR3 spans 15 amino acids. The CDR3 DNA follows: TGCGCCAGCAGCTTGGGATTAGCGGGGGTGTACGAGCAGTACTTC. It yields the protein CASSLGLAGVYEQYF.

The gene calls are TRBV27 and TRBJ2-7; TRBD1 matches at 7 bases. Germline CDR1 MNHEY, CDR2 SMNVEV (reference sequence). Trimming at V came to 7 bases and at J to 2 bases, leaving 2 bases not matched to a gene. The CDR3 is 12 residues long. DNA of the CDR3: TGTGCCAGCAAGGGGACAGCCTACGAGCAGTACTTC. This gives the protein CASKGTAYEQYF.

The chain employs TRBV13 and TRBJ1-5, with 8 bases fitting TRBD1. CDR3 length: 15 amino acids. V gave up 5 bases and J gave up 4 bases; unmatched junction bases: 7. Germline lookup yields CDR1 PRHDT and CDR2 FYEKMQ (reference sequence). The CDR3 DNA reads as TGTGCCAGCAGCCTCCGGGACAGGCAAAATCAGCCCCAGCATTTT. It specifies CASSLRDRQNQPQHF.

This clone was picked up one time. The chain recombines TRBV25-1 with TRBJ1-1; D gene uncertain. Trimming shortened V by 3 bases and J by 5 bases, and 10 bases separated the two germline ends. Looked up from germline, CDR1 is MGHDK and CDR2 is SYGVNS. The CDR3 contains 13 residues. In DNA, the CDR3 is TGTGCCAGCAGTGACTTTACAAGAACTGAAGCTTTCTTT. This sequence encodes CASSDFTRTEAFF.

This chain joins TRBV19 and TRBJ1-1; 10 bases fit TRBD1. CDR1 is LNHDA and CDR2 is SQIVND in the germline V gene (reference sequence). The CDR3 consists of 16 residues. Trimming cost V 5 bases and J 5 bases; bases outside gene matches: 11. CDR3 amino acids: CASSGWRDRGPTEAFF. CDR3 bases: TGTGCCAGTAGTGGGTGGCGGGACAGGGGCCCAACTGAAGCTTTCTTT.

The sample holds many counts of this clone. The V call is TRBV13, the J call TRBJ1-2; tentative D call: TRBD1 (5 bases). Trimming removed 5 bases at V and 2 bases at J, with 12 bases between. CDR1 PRHDT and CDR2 FYEKMQ come from the germline V gene (reference sequence). The length of the CDR3 is 14 residues. CDR3 protein: CASSRVDSNYGYTF. The CDR3 DNA follows: TGTGCCAGCAGCAGGGTCGACAGCAACTATGGCTACACCTTC.

This clone appeared a single time. This chain links TRBV4-3 with TRBJ1-4; D remains unclear. Trimming took off 0 bases at V and 7 bases at J, with 9 bases between the two ends. CDR1 and CDR2 (germline): LGHNA, YSLEER. The CDR3 contains 14 residues. CDR3 loop: CASSQDRFVEKLFF. CDR3 nucleotides: TGCGCCAGCAGCCAAGATCGGTTTGTTGAAAAACTGTTTTTT.

The CDR3 protein is CASSPWTGGRTYEQYF. The CDR3 DNA reads as TGTGCCAGCAGCCCGTGGACAGGGGGCAGGACCTACGAGCAGTACTTC. This rearrangement joins TRBV7-9 to TRBJ2-7, with 11 positions matching TRBD1. CDR1 SEHNR and CDR2 FQNEAQ come from the germline V gene (reference sequence). This CDR3 is built from 16 residues. With V trimmed by 5 bases and J by 2 bases, 8 bases remained unmatched.

This clone was counted only a few times. The chain has TRBV5-5 and TRBJ2-7; D is possibly TRBD1 (5 bases). V was cut by 0 bases and J by 3 bases, with 13 bases left in between. Germline-derived CDR1 and CDR2 are SGHKS and YYEKEE (reference sequence). This CDR3 comprises 15 residues. DNA of the CDR3: TGTGCCAGCAGCTTGGTCGGAGCTCAGGGCTACGAGCAGTACTTC. Its translation is CASSLVGAQGYEQYF. Complete variable domain (other parts from reference TRBV5-5 and TRBJ2-7): DAGVTQSPTHLIKTRGQQVTLRCSPISGHKSVSWYQQVLGQGPQFIFQYYEKEERGRGNFPDRFSARQFPNYSSELNVNALLLGDSALYLCASSLVGAQGYEQYFGPGTRLTVT.

The V gene is TRBV12-3 or TRBV12-4, the J gene TRBJ1-2; D not resolved. V gave up 5 bases and J gave up 9 bases, with 10 bases separating them. The CDR3 loop spans 11 amino acids. The CDR3 spells CASSVGQSYTF. CDR3 DNA: TGTGCCAGCAGTGTAGGCCAGAGCTACACCTTC.

The V gene is TRBV7-3, the J gene TRBJ2-1, with 8 bases lining up with TRBD2. In germline, CDR1 is SGHTA, CDR2 FQGTGA. This CDR3 contains 15 residues. J gave up 5 bases and V 5 bases, and 8 bases lay outside the gene matches. The CDR3, as DNA: TGTGCCAGCAGCCCGGGGGGGGCGCAAAACAATGAGCAGTTCTTC. It specifies CASSPGGAQNNEQFF.

This chain connects TRBV15 to TRBJ2-7; D not certain. CDR1 is LNHNV, CDR2 YYDKDF, per germline (reference sequence). The CDR3 consists of 14 residues. Trimming took off 2 bases at V and 9 bases at J, with 17 bases between the two ends. CDR3 DNA sequence: TGTGCCACCAGCAGACCGGAGACTGTAGAATGGCAGTACTTC. Its translation is CATSRPETVEWQYF.

This clone has only a few counts. The gene calls are TRBV27 and TRBJ1-2; TRBD1 agrees at 9 bases. The CDR3 length is 13 residues. The V gene's germline CDR1 is MNHEY and CDR2 SMNVEV (reference sequence). Trimming at V came to 5 bases and at J to 8 bases, leaving 6 bases not matched to a gene. Here the CDR3 reads CASSLQGAGGYTF. The CDR3 DNA follows: TGTGCCAGCAGTCTACAGGGGGCGGGGGGCTACACCTTC.

This rearrangement joins TRBV28 to TRBJ1-1; D is unclear. The CDR3 runs 16 residues. Germline CDR1 and CDR2: MDHEN and SYDVKM. With 6 bases removed from V and 0 bases from J, the gap between germline ends came to 17 bases. The CDR3 nucleotides are TGTGCCAGCAGACCCATGTACAGTGAAATGAACACTGAAGCTTTCTTT. Protein sequence: CASRPMYSEMNTEAFF.

Here the CDR3 reads CASSPGQGGGEQFF. The CDR3 nucleotides are TGTGCCAGCAGCCCGGGACAGGGGGGAGGTGAGCAGTTCTTC. This chain uses TRBV5-8 with TRBJ2-1; TRBD1 agrees at 11 bases. This CDR3 is built from 14 residues. Germline values: CDR1 SGHTS, CDR2 YDEGEE. Losses at the gene ends were 4 bases for V and 9 bases for J; bases not matched to a gene: 6.

J is TRBJ2-1 and V is TRBV14; possible D gene TRBD2, 7 bases. The CDR3 is 18 residues long. CDR1 is SGHDN, CDR2 FVKESK, per germline. The V end was cut by 1 base, the J end by 3 bases, with 19 bases between. The chain's CDR3 is CASSQARWRGPFYNEQFF. CDR3 in DNA: TGTGCCAGCAGCCAAGCTCGTTGGCGGGGGCCCTTCTACAATGAGCAGTTCTTC.

This CDR3 is CASSLDRGLDTEAFF. In DNA form, the CDR3 reads TGTGCCAGCAGCTTAGACAGGGGGCTCGACACTGAAGCTTTCTTT. The V call is TRBV7-9, the J call TRBJ1-1; 9 bases align to TRBD1. Germline trimming cut 1 base from V and 3 bases from J; bases unmatched to any gene: 3. The CDR3 consists of 15 residues. The germline CDR1 and CDR2 sequences are SEHNR and FQNEAQ (reference sequence). Complete variable domain (other parts from reference TRBV7-9 and TRBJ1-1): DTGVSQNPRHKITKRGQNVTFRCDPISEHNRLYWYRQTLGQGPEFLTYFQNEAQLEKSRLLSDRFSAERPKGSFSTLEIQRTEQGDSAMYLCASSLDRGLDTEAFFGQGTRLTVV.

The chain carries TRBV5-6 and TRBJ2-3; 9 bases map to TRBD2. Germline V CDR1 and CDR2: SGHDT, YYEEEE. V was pared by 3 bases and J by 4 bases, with 18 bases of the junction left unmatched. This CDR3 is built from 19 residues. CDR3 DNA: TGTGCCAGCAGCTCCCCCCCCCTTAGCGGGGGCTGGTCGCCAGATACGCAGTATTTT. This gives the protein CASSSPPLSGGWSPDTQYF.

V gene TRBV4-3 combines with J gene TRBJ2-3; weak D call: TRBD2 (7 bases). Deletions cut 2 bases from V and 2 bases from J, with 14 bases between. The CDR3 covers 16 residues. CDR1 LGHNA and CDR2 YSLEER come from the germline V gene. The CDR3 loop is CASSQNFGGHTDTQYF. Here the CDR3 DNA reads TGCGCCAGCAGCCAAAATTTCGGGGGGCACACAGATACGCAGTATTTT.

V gene TRBV28 combines with J gene TRBJ1-4; TRBD1 matches 9 bases. This CDR3 is built from 15 residues. Looked up from germline, CDR1 is MDHEN and CDR2 is SYDVKM. The V gene end was trimmed by 3 bases and the J gene end by 8 bases; junction bases not matched to a gene: 7. The CDR3 nucleotides read TGTGCCAGCAGTTTTCTGGACAGGGGAGGGGAAAAACTGTTTTTT. This gives the protein CASSFLDRGGEKLFF.

This chain joins TRBV3-1 (or the pseudogene TRBV3-2) and TRBJ2-3; tentatively, D is TRBD2 (7 bases). Germline CDR1 LGHDT, CDR2 YNNKEL (reference sequence). The CDR3 is 18 amino acids. V was shortened by 0 bases and J by 2 bases, with 18 bases between the two germline ends. In DNA, the CDR3 is TGTGCCAGCAGCCAAGATGCCGTTACGGGGGGCCCCACAGATACGCAGTATTTT. This gives the protein CASSQDAVTGGPTDTQYF.

The V and J genes are TRBV11-2 and TRBJ2-7; D may be TRBD1 (6 bases). The V end lost 3 bases, the J end lost 1 base, and 13 bases lay between the germline ends. The germline gives CDR1 SGHAT, CDR2 FQNNGV. The CDR3 consists of 15 residues. This chain's CDR3 is CASSFTGMVSYEQYF. The CDR3 bases are TGTGCCAGCAGCTTTACAGGGATGGTATCCTACGAGCAGTACTTC.